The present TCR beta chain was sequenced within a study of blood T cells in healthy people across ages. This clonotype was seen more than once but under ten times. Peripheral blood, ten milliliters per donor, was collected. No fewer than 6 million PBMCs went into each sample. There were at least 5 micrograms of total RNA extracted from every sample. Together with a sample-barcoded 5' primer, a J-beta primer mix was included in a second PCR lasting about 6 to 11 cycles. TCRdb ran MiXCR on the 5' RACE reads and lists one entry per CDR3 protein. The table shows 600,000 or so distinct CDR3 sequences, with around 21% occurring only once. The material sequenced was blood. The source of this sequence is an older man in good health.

CDR3: CSARPSPYEQYF. CDR3 in DNA: TGCAGTGCTAGACCTAGTCCCTACGAGCAGTACTTC. The chain recombines TRBV20-1 with TRBJ2-5; D is ambiguous. The DNA end lines up better with TRBJ2-7; the J call may be wrong. The CDR3 runs to 12 residues. The germline gives CDR1 DFQATT, CDR2 SNEGSKA (reference sequence).